The 12 T cell receptor beta chains below come from one sample, sequenced in a study of beta chain features in type 1 diabetes. These TCRs are of unknown antigen specificity. Every bit of the isolated RNA underwent reverse transcription, so sequencing read expressed TCRB transcripts. Generated by immunoSEQ multiplex PCR, the TCRdb table keeps only in-frame clones and is missing some. This table has around 600,000 clones, 9.5% to 15% appearing once. The study's findings and limits: Type 1 diabetes patients showed a moderate but significant shortening of TCRB CDR3s in all four CD4+ subsets.

Sequencing was done on a sample of naive CD4+ T cells from blood. These receptors were obtained from a young man with type 1 diabetes.

This clone was detected only a few times. The CDR3 region is CASSLGADTGELFF. The DNA for the CDR3 is TGTGCCAGCAGCTTGGGCGCAGACACCGGGGAGCTGTTTTTT. J is TRBJ2-2 and V is TRBV5-5, with no clear D. Germline CDR1 SGHKS, CDR2 YYEKEE (reference sequence). The ends were cut back, 0 bases at V and 3 bases at J, with 6 bases in the middle. The CDR3 runs to 14 residues. The complete variable domain, with remaining parts taken from reference TRBV5-5 and TRBJ2-2, reads DAGVTQSPTHLIKTRGQQVTLRCSPISGHKSVSWYQQVLGQGPQFIFQYYEKEERGRGNFPDRFSARQFPNYSSELNVNALLLGDSALYLCASSLGADTGELFFGEGSRLTVL.

A few counts support this clone. This chain links TRBV7-2 with TRBJ1-1; no reliable D call. CDR1 is SGHTA, CDR2 FQGNSA, per germline. The CDR3 consists of 17 residues. With 0 bases removed from V and 5 bases from J, the gap between germline ends came to 19 bases. The CDR3 DNA is TGTGCCAGCAGCTTAGCCGGACTCCTATCCCTGGGGACTGAAGCTTTCTTT. Protein: CASSLAGLLSLGTEAFF. Using reference TRBV7-2 and TRBJ1-1 for the parts outside the CDR3, the full variable domain is GAGVSQSPSNKVTEKGKDVELRCDPISGHTALYWYRQSLGQGLEFLIYFQGNSAPDKSGLPSDRFSAERTGGSVSTLTIQRTQQEDSAVYLCASSLAGLLSLGTEAFFGQGTRLTVV.

The chain combines TRBV10-3 with TRBJ1-1; the D is unclear. Trimming pared 2 bases from V and 0 bases from J, leaving 10 bases between. The CDR3 extends over 15 amino acids. Germline V gene lookup returns CDR1 ENHRY and CDR2 SYGVKD. The chain's CDR3 is CAISEGSSVNTEAFF. CDR3 sequence (DNA): TGTGCCATCAGTGAGGGGTCAAGCGTGAACACTGAAGCTTTCTTT.

This rearrangement joins TRBV4-3 to TRBJ1-1, with D uncertain. V shed 0 bases and J shed 3 bases, with 11 bases lying between them. From germline, CDR1 is LGHNA and CDR2 YSLEER. This CDR3 has 15 amino acids. CDR3 amino acids: CASSQDPATDTEAFF. The CDR3 DNA reads as TGCGCCAGCAGCCAAGATCCAGCAACCGACACTGAAGCTTTCTTT.

V usage is TRBV5-1 and J usage is TRBJ2-3; 10 bases align to TRBD2. Per the germline V gene, CDR1 is SGHRS and CDR2 is YFSETQ. The CDR3 spans 15 residues. J was trimmed by 4 bases and V by 3 bases; bases with no gene match: 5. CDR3 DNA sequence: TGCGCCAGCAGCTCCCCCGGGACTAGCGCAGATACGCAGTATTTT. This codes for CASSSPGTSADTQYF. Together with reference TRBV5-1 and TRBJ2-3, the CDR3 gives the full variable domain: KAGVTQTPRYLIKTRGQQVTLSCSPISGHRSVSWYQQTPGQGLQFLFEYFSETQRNKGNFPGRFSGRQFSNSRSEMNVSTLELGDSALYLCASSSPGTSADTQYFGPGTRLTVL.

This clone showed up just a few times. The genes are TRBV4-3 and TRBJ1-6; 8 bases are a match to TRBD1. Germline V gene sequence: CDR1 LGHNA, CDR2 YSLEER. The CDR3 length is 16 residues. Trimming at V came to 4 bases and at J to 5 bases, leaving 7 bases not matched to a gene. The CDR3 spells CASSPQDRGNNSPLHF. CDR3 bases: TGCGCCAGCAGCCCCCAAGACAGGGGTAATAATTCACCCCTCCACTTT.

The chain joins TRBV6-6 to TRBJ1-5, with a weak D call TRBD1 (6 bases). The V end lost 2 bases, the J end lost 4 bases, and 15 bases lay between the germline ends. This CDR3 spans 16 amino acids. The germline V gene encodes CDR1 MNHNY and CDR2 SVGAGI (reference sequence). CDR3 loop: CASSYRAGAWNQPQHF. The CDR3 DNA sequence: TGTGCCAGCAGTTACAGGGCAGGGGCATGGAATCAGCCCCAGCATTTT.

This sequence joins TRBV14 and TRBJ1-1, with D uncertain. The CDR3 is 13 amino acids. Germline values: CDR1 SGHDN, CDR2 FVKESK. V was trimmed by 4 bases and J by 4 bases, leaving 10 bases between them. The CDR3 here is CASSRGVFTEAFF. The CDR3 nucleotides read TGTGCCAGCAGCCGCGGGGTGTTCACTGAAGCTTTCTTT.

This clone was counted a few times. The V call is TRBV9, the J call TRBJ1-1; possible D gene TRBD1, 5 bases. This CDR3 region has 13 residues. CDR1 is SGDLS, CDR2 YYNGEE, per germline. Trimming took off 4 bases at V and 5 bases at J, with 12 bases between the two ends. CDR3 DNA sequence: TGTGCCAGCAGCACAAGGGGACGGACTGAAGCTTTCTTT. It specifies CASSTRGRTEAFF.

The V gene is TRBV7-3, the J gene TRBJ2-1; TRBD2 matches at 12 bases. The CDR3 loop spans 15 amino acids. CDR1 and CDR2 from the germline V gene are SGHTA and FQGTGA. The V gene end was trimmed by 4 bases and the J gene end by 5 bases; junction bases not matched to a gene: 3. The CDR3 sequence is CASSSSGGAHNEQFF. The CDR3 DNA reads TGTGCCAGCAGCTCTAGCGGGGGGGCCCACAATGAGCAGTTCTTC.

This clone was detected only a few times. V is TRBV9 and J is TRBJ2-2, with D perhaps matching TRBD1 (5 bases). Trimming left V 4 bases short and J 2 bases short, with 9 bases between. Per the germline V gene, CDR1 is SGDLS and CDR2 is YYNGEE. The length of the CDR3 is 14 residues. This chain's CDR3 is CASSPGHNTGELFF. The CDR3 coding sequence is TGTGCCAGCAGCCCCGGACATAACACCGGGGAGCTGTTTTTT.

This clone occurred a few times. The chain couples TRBV25-1 to TRBJ2-5; maybe TRBD1 (6 bases). V was pared by 6 bases and J by 5 bases, with 16 bases between. Germline V lookup: CDR1 MGHDK, CDR2 SYGVNS. This CDR3 contains 14 residues. This CDR3 is CASSPLQGGETQYF. The CDR3, as DNA: TGTGCCAGCAGCCCACTACAGGGTGGGGAGACCCAGTACTTC.